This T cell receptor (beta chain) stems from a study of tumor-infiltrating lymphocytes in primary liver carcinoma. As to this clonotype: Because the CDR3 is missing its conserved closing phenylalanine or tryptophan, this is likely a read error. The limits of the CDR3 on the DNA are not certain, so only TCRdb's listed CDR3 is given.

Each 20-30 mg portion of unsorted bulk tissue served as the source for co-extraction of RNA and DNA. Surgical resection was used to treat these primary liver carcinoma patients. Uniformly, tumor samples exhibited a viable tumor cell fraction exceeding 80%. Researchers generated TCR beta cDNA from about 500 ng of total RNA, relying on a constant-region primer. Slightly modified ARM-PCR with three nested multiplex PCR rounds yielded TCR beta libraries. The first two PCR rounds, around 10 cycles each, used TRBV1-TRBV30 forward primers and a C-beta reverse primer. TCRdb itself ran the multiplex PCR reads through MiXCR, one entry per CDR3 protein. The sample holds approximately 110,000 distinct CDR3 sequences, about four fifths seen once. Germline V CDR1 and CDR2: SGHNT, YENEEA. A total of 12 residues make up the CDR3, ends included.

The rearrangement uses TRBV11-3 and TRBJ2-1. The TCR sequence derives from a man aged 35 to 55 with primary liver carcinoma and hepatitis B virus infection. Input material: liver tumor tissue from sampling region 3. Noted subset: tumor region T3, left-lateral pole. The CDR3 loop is CASSLNDNELFL.